This T cell receptor beta chain is from a study of tumor and adjacent non-tumor tissue in lung cancer. As to this clonotype: This may come from a read error, since a much larger clone is one base off.

The template was RNA from unsorted bulk tissue. More than 3 cm separated this lung sample from the edge of the tumor. The CDR3 is 14 amino acids. Per the germline V gene, CDR1 is SGHDT and CDR2 is YYEEEE. V lost 4 bases and J 0 bases, leaving 9 bases between the germline ends. The library came from three nested PCR rounds adapted from ARM-PCR protocols. TCRdb reanalysed the multiplex PCR reads using MiXCR and keeps one entry per CDR3 protein. The sample contains some 97,000 distinct CDR3 sequences, less than 75% of which appear only once. The clonotype originates from a man between 25 and 39 years old with non-small cell lung cancer. This chain links TRBV5-6 with TRBJ2-3; D gene uncertain. Sequencing was performed on distant non-tumor lung tissue. As DNA, the CDR3 is TGTGCCAGCAGCACAACGGACAGCACAGATACGCAGTATTTT. It specifies CASSTTDSTDTQYF.